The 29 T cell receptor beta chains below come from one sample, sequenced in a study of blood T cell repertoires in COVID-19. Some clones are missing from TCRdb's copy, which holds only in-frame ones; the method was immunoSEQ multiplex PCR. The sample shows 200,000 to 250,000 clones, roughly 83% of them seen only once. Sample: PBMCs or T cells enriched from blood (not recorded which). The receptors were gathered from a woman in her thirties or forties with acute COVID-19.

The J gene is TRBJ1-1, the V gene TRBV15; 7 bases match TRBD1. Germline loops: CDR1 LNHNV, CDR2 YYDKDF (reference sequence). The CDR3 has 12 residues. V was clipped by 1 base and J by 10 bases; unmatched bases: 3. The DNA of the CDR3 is TGTGCCACCAGCAGAGCGGACAGGAGAGCTTTCTTT. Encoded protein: CATSRADRRAFF.

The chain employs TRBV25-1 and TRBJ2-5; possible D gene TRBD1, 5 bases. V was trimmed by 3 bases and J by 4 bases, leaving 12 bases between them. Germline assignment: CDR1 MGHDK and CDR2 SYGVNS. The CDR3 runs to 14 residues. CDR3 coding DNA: TGTGCCAGCAGTGATTTAGAAGGGGCAGAGACCCAGTACTTC. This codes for CASSDLEGAETQYF. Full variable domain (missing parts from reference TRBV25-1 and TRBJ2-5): EADIYQTPRYLVIGTGKKITLECSQTMGHDKMYWYQQDPGMELHLIHYSYGVNSTEKGDLSSESTVSRIRTEHFPLTLESARPSHTSQYLCASSDLEGAETQYFGPGTRLLVL.

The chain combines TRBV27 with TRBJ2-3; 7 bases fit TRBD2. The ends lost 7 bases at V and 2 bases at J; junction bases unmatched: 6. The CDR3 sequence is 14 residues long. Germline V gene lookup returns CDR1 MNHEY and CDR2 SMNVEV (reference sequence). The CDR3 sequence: CASKGLQTTDTQYF. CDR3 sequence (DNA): TGTGCCAGCAAGGGACTACAAACCACAGATACGCAGTATTTT.

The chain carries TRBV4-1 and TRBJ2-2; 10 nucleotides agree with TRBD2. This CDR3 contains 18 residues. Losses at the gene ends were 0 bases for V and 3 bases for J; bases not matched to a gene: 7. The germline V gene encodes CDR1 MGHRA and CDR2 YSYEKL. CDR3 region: CASSQDPSGSMDTGELFF. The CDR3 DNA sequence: TGCGCCAGCAGCCAAGATCCTAGCGGGAGCATGGACACCGGGGAGCTGTTTTTT.

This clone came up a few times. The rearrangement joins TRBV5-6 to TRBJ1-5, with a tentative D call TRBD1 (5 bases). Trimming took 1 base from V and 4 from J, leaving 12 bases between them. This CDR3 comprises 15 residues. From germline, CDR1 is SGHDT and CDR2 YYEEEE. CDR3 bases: TGTGCCAGCAGCTTGTACGGCAGGGTAAATCAGCCCCAGCATTTT. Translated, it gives CASSLYGRVNQPQHF.

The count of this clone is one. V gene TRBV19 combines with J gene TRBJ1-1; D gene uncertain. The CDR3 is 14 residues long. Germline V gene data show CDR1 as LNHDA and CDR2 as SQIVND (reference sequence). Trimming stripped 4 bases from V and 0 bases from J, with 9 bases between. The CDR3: CASSSSPMNTEAFF. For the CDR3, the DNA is TGTGCCAGTAGTAGTAGCCCAATGAACACTGAAGCTTTCTTT.

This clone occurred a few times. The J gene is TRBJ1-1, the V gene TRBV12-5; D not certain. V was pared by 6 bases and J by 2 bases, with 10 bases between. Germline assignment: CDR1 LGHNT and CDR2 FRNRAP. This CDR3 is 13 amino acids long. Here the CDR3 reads CASGKETNTEAFF. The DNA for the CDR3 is TGTGCTAGTGGCAAGGAGACTAACACTGAAGCTTTCTTT.

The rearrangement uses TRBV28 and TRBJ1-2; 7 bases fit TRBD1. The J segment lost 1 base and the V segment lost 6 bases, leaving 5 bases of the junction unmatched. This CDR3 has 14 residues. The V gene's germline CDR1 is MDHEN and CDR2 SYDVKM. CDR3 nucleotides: TGTGCCAGCAGCCTGGGGACAGTTAACTATGGCTACACCTTC. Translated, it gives CASSLGTVNYGYTF.

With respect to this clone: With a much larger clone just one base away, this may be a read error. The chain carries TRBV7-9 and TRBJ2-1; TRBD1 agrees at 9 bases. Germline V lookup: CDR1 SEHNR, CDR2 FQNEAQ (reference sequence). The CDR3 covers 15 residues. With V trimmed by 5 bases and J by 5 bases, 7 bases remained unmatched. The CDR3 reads CASSAPGTGNNEQFF. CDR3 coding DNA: TGTGCCAGCAGCGCGCCGGGGACAGGGAACAATGAGCAGTTCTTC.

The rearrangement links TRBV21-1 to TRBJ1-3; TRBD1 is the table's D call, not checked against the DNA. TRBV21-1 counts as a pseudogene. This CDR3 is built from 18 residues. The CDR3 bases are TGTGCCAGCAGCAAAGGGGGGACAGGCTTAACTCAGGGAAACACCATATATTTT. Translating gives CASSKGGTGLTQGNTIYF.

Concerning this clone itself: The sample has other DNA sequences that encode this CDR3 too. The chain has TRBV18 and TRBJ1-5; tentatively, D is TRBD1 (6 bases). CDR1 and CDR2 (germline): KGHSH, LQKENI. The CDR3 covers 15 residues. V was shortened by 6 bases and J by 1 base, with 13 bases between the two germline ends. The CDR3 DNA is TGTGCCAGCTCTAAGGGGGAAGGGAGCAATCAGCCCCAGCATTTT. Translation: CASSKGEGSNQPQHF.

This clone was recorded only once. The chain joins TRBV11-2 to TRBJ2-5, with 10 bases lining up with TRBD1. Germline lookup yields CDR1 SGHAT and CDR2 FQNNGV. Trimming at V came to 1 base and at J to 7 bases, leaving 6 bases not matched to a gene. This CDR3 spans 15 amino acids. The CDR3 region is CASSLGDRGFRTQYF. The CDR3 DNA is TGTGCCAGCAGCTTAGGGGACAGGGGTTTTCGGACCCAGTACTTC.

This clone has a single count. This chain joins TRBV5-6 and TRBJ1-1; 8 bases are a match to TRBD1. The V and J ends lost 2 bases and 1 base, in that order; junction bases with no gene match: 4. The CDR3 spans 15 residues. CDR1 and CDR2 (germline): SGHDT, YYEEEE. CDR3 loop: CASSLGQGRNTEAFF. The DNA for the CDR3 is TGTGCCAGCAGCTTAGGACAGGGCCGGAACACTGAAGCTTTCTTT.

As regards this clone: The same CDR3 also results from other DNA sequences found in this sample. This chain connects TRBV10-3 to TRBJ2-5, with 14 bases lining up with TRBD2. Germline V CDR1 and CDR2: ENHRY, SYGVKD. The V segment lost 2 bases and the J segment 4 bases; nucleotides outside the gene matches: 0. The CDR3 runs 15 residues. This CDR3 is CAISEGLAGGETQYF. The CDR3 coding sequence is TGTGCCATCAGTGAGGGACTAGCGGGGGGAGAGACCCAGTACTTC.

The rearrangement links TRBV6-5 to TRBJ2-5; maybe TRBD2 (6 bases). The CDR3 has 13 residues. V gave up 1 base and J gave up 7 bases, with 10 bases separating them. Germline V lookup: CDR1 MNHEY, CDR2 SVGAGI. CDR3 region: CASSYWRAGTQYF. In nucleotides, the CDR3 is TGTGCCAGCAGTTACTGGAGGGCTGGGACCCAGTACTTC.

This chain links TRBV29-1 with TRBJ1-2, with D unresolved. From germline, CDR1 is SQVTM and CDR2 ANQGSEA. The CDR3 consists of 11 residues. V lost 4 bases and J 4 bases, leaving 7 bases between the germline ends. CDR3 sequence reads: CSVVGSYGYTF. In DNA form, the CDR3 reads TGCAGCGTTGTGGGGAGCTATGGCTACACCTTC.

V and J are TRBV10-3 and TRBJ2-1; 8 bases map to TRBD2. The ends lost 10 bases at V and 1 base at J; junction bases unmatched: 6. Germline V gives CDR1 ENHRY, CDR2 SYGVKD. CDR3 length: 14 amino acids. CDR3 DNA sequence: TGTGCCACGACGGGGGGGCGTTCCTACAATGAGCAGTTCTTC. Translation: CATTGGRSYNEQFF.

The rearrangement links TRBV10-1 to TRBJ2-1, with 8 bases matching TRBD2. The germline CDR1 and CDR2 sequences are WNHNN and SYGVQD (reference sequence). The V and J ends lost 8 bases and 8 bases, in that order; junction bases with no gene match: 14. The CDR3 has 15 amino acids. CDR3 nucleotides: TGCGCCAGCTCTCCCCGGGGGGGCGACTCGGATGAGCAGTTCTTC. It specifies CASSPRGGDSDEQFF.

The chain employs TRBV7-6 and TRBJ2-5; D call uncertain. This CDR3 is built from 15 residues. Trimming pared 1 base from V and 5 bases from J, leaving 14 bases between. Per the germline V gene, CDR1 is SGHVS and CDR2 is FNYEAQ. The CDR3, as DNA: TGTGCCAGCAGCTTAGTCGGGTGGCGGCGTGAGACCCAGTACTTC. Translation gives CASSLVGWRRETQYF.

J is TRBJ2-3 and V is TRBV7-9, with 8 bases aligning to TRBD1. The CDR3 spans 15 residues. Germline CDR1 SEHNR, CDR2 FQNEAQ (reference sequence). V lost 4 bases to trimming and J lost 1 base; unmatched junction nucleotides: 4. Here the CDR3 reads CASSSQGARTDTQYF. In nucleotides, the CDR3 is TGTGCCAGCAGCTCCCAGGGGGCCCGCACAGATACGCAGTATTTT.

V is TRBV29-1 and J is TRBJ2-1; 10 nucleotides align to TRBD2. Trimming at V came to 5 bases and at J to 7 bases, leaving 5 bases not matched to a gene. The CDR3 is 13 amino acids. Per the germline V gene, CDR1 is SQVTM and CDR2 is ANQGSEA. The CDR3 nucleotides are TGCAGCGTTCGTGATAGCGGGAGGAATGAGCAGTTCTTC. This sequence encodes CSVRDSGRNEQFF.

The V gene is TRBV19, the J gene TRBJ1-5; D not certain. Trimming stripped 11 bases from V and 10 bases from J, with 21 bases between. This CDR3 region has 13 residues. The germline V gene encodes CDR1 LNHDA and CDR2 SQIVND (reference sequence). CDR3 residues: CAAARGLGYPQHF. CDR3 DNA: TGTGCCGCCGCGAGAGGACTGGGATATCCCCAGCATTTT. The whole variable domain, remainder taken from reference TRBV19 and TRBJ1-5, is DGGITQSPKYLFRKEGQNVTLSCEQNLNHDAMYWYRQDPGQGLRLIYYSQIVNDFQKGDIAEGYSVSREKKESFPLTVTSAQKNPTAFYLCAAARGLGYPQHFGDGTRLSIL.

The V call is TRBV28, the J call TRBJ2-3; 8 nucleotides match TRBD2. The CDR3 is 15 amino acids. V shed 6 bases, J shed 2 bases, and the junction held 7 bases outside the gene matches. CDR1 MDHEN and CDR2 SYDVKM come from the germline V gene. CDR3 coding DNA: TGTGCCAGCAGCTTTAGCGGGACCCTCACAGATACGCAGTATTTT. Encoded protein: CASSFSGTLTDTQYF.

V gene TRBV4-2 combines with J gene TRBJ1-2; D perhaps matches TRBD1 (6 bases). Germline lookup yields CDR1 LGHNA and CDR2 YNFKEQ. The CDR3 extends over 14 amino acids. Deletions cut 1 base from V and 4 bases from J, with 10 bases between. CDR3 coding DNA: TGTGCCAGCAGCCAAGCAGGGGCGGTCTATGGCTACACCTTC. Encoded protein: CASSQAGAVYGYTF.

CDR3 coding DNA: TGCGCCAGCAGCCTCCGACAGGACCTCTACGAGCAGTACTTC. Translated, it gives CASSLRQDLYEQYF. The V call is TRBV5-1, the J call TRBJ2-7, with D possibly matching TRBD1 (6 bases). The V gene lost 4 bases and the J gene lost 3 bases, with 14 bases spanning the gap. Germline CDR1 reads SGHRS; CDR2 reads YFSETQ. This CDR3 comprises 14 residues.

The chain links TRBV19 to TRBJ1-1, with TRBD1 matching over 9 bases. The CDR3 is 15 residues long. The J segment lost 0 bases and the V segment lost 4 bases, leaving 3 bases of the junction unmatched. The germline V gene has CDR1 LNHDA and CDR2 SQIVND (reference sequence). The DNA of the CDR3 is TGTGCCAGTAGTAACAGGGGGCCCATGAACACTGAAGCTTTCTTT. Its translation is CASSNRGPMNTEAFF.

The CDR3 sequence: CASTRDSWDTQYF. The CDR3 DNA reads TGTGCCAGCACCCGCGATTCGTGGGATACGCAGTATTTT. V gene TRBV6-5 combines with J gene TRBJ2-3, with no clear D. The CDR3 sequence is 13 residues long. Germline V CDR1 and CDR2: MNHEY, SVGAGI. The V and J ends lost 7 bases and 6 bases respectively, with 14 bases between them.

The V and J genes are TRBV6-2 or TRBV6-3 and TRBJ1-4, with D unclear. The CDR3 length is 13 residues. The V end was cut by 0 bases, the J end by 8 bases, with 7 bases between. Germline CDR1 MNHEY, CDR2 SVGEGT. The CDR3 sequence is CASSYSSAEKLFF. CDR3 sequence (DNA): TGTGCCAGCAGTTACTCGAGTGCCGAAAAACTGTTTTTT.

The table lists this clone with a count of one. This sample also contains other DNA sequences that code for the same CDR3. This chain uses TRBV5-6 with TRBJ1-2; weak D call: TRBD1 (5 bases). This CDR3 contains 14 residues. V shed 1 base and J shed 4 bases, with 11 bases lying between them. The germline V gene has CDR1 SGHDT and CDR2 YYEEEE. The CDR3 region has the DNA TGTGCCAGCAGCTTGCCAGGGTCGGTCTATGGCTACACCTTC. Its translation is CASSLPGSVYGYTF.